The text below deals with one TCR beta chain. Antigen specificity is unknown. The entry originates in a study of PD-1 blockade in classical Hodgkin lymphoma. Whole-study context: The study gave patients nivolumab 3 mg/kg intravenously every 2 weeks. Study-level findings and limits: The baseline diversity of complete responders showed similarity to that of newly diagnosed patients. Newly diagnosed patients reportedly trailed healthy donors in baseline TCR diversity. CD4+ TCR diversity rose significantly by C4D1, and CD8+ TCR diversity did not.

Clones were read by immunoSEQ multiplex PCR, and TCRdb kept only the in-frame ones, dropping some. The table lists about 84,000 clones, 89% of them singletons. CDR3 length equals 14 residues. V dropped 6 bases and J dropped 1 base, with 12 bases sitting between them. Germline CDR1 reads SNHLY; CDR2 reads FYNNEI. No patient escaped relapse after autologous stem cell transplantation, and brentuximab vedotin exposure varied. J is TRBJ1-1 and V is TRBV2; D is possibly TRBD1 (5 bases). The clonotype comes from a human donor with classical Hodgkin lymphoma. The sequenced sample was peripheral blood mononuclear cells (PBMCs), obtained at baseline. This CDR3 reads CASRRTPANTEAFF. The DNA for the CDR3 is TGTGCCAGCAGACGGACACCGGCGAACACTGAAGCTTTCTTT.